This TCR beta chain was sequenced in a study of blood T cells in healthy people across ages. Study-level information: With template switching, about one barcoded beta molecule was captured per two T cells.

Trimming stripped 4 bases from V and 5 bases from J, with 8 bases between. This CDR3 comprises 12 residues. Total RNA, at least 5.5 micrograms per sample, came from PBMCs. Study findings and constraints: TCR beta diversity, measured per million T cells, fell in a roughly linear way with age.

Note on this clonotype: The target antigen is unknown.

The authors ran a second PCR of roughly 7 to 11 cycles using a sample-barcoded 5' primer and a J-beta primer mix. Each cDNA molecule received a tag from a template-switch adaptor that had 12 random nucleotides. Each CDR3 protein is one row after TCRdb ran MiXCR on the 5' RACE reads. The table includes under 2,000,000 distinct CDR3 sequences, 49% detected once. The V call is TRBV12-3 or TRBV12-4, the J call TRBJ2-5; no clear D. The TCR sequence derives from a woman aged 40 to 50 in good health. The sequenced material came from blood. CDR3 coding DNA: TGTGCCAGCAGTTGGATGGGCGAGACCCAGTACTTC. Residues: CASSWMGETQYF.